Listed here is a single T cell receptor (beta chain). Blood sampling was done at baseline, cycle 4 day 1, and cycle 7 day 1. The sample originates from a study of OX40 agonist ivuxolimab in advanced cancers. Across the study: People who had prior anti-PD-1, anti-PD-L1 or anti-CTLA-4 therapy could take part, and approximately 43% had some.

Sequenced by immunoSEQ multiplex PCR; TCRdb stores in-frame clones only, minus some. The sample holds about 77,000 clones, under 90% seen once. CDR3 length: 17 residues. V dropped 6 bases and J dropped 2; count of bases not matched to a gene: 15. Germline CDR1 and CDR2: KGHSH and LQKENI. This specimen consisted of CD4+ or CD8+ T cells sorted from blood, obtained in a trial of the OX40 agonist ivuxolimab. This chain joins TRBV18 and TRBJ1-2; 7 positions agree with TRBD1. The clonotype was recovered from an adult with an advanced solid tumor such as melanoma, head and neck, liver or kidney cancer. The CDR3 loop is CASSPRNRDSRNYGYTF. DNA of the CDR3: TGTGCCAGCTCGCCGCGCAACAGGGACAGCCGGAACTATGGCTACACCTTC.